The 11 T cell receptor beta chains listed next were all sequenced from one sample in a study of blood T cell repertoires in COVID-19. Measured with immunoSEQ multiplex PCR; TCRdb has only the in-frame clones, and not every one. The sample includes about 320,000 clones, more than 75% of them seen just once. Sequenced: peripheral blood. The receptors shown here come from a woman between 50 and 59 years old with acute or convalescent COVID-19.

V gene TRBV4-1 combines with J gene TRBJ2-3; possibly TRBD2 for D (5 bases). The CDR3 loop spans 17 amino acids. Germline V gene data show CDR1 as MGHRA and CDR2 as YSYEKL. Trimming removed 0 bases from V and 4 bases from J, with 17 bases in between. CDR3 coding DNA: TGCGCCAGCAGCCAAGAACCACTAGGGTATAGGGCAGATACGCAGTATTTT. Translating it yields CASSQEPLGYRADTQYF.

The chain couples TRBV19 to TRBJ2-5; 8 positions match TRBD1. This CDR3 region has 14 residues. V shed 3 bases and J 4 bases; nucleotides not matched to a gene: 4. Germline lookup yields CDR1 LNHDA and CDR2 SQIVND (reference sequence). CDR3 sequence reads: CASSIQGAGETQYF. The DNA for the CDR3 is TGTGCCAGTAGTATTCAGGGGGCGGGAGAGACCCAGTACTTC.

This clone was seen a handful of times. J is TRBJ1-1 and V is TRBV10-1; 7 bases line up with TRBD1. This CDR3 has 15 residues. The V segment lost 6 bases and the J segment 3 bases; nucleotides outside the gene matches: 10. Germline CDR1 and CDR2: WNHNN and SYGVQD (reference sequence). Here the CDR3 DNA reads TGCGCCAGCAGCCAAAAACGGACAGGACACACTGAAGCTTTCTTT. Protein product: CASSQKRTGHTEAFF.

The chain employs TRBV9 and TRBJ2-3, with 15 bases that match TRBD2. Trimming removed 4 bases from V and 5 bases from J; junction bases left unmatched: 11. CDR3 length: 18 residues. Germline CDR1 reads SGDLS; CDR2 reads YYNGEE. CDR3 DNA sequence: TGTGCCAGCAGCCAGACGGGACTAGCGGGAGGCCCGAAAGATACGCAGTATTTT. Amino acids: CASSQTGLAGGPKDTQYF.

This clone was recorded once. The chain carries TRBV27 and TRBJ2-4; 8 nucleotides line up with TRBD2. With V trimmed by 3 bases and J by 2 bases, 3 bases remained unmatched. The CDR3 covers 15 residues. The V gene's germline CDR1 is MNHEY and CDR2 SMNVEV (reference sequence). CDR3 in DNA: TGTGCCAGCAGTTTCAGCGGGAGTACCAAAAACATTCAGTACTTC. Translated, it gives CASSFSGSTKNIQYF.

V gene TRBV24-1 combines with J gene TRBJ2-1, with a weak D call TRBD2 (6 bases). The CDR3 consists of 16 residues. The germline CDR1 and CDR2 sequences are KGHDR and SFDVKD. The V and J ends lost 3 bases and 1 base respectively, with 12 bases between them. CDR3 coding DNA: TGTGCCACCAGTGATCAAACTAGCTCGTCCTACAATGAGCAGTTCTTC. This sequence encodes CATSDQTSSSYNEQFF.

A single count supports this clone. The chain joins TRBV27 to TRBJ2-1; 8 nucleotides agree with TRBD1. The CDR3 covers 16 residues. V lost 6 bases, J lost 3 bases, and 10 bases stayed unmatched. Germline V CDR1 and CDR2: MNHEY, SMNVEV (reference sequence). The CDR3 protein is CASRDYSGTGYNEQFF. In DNA, the CDR3 is TGTGCCAGCAGAGACTATTCCGGGACAGGCTACAATGAGCAGTTCTTC.

The sample holds a few counts of this clone. This sequence joins TRBV27 and TRBJ1-5, with 10 nucleotides matching TRBD1. The ends lost 6 bases at V and 1 base at J; junction bases unmatched: 15. CDR3 length equals 19 residues. Per germline, CDR1 MNHEY and CDR2 SMNVEV (reference sequence). As DNA, the CDR3 is TGTGCCAGCAGCAGGAAATGGACAGGGGGAGAGGTGAGCAATCAGCCCCAGCATTTT. It codes for CASSRKWTGGEVSNQPQHF.

V gene TRBV9 combines with J gene TRBJ1-2; possible D gene TRBD1, 5 bases. From germline, CDR1 is SGDLS and CDR2 YYNGEE. The V end was cut by 0 bases, the J end by 2 bases, with 11 bases between. The CDR3 has 15 amino acids. The CDR3 nucleotides are TGTGCCAGCAGCGTAGCCCGGGACTCCAACTATGGCTACACCTTC. Translation gives CASSVARDSNYGYTF.

The chain employs TRBV18 and TRBJ1-5; TRBD1 aligns across 11 bases. Germline V gene sequence: CDR1 KGHSH, CDR2 LQKENI. The CDR3 totals 17 residues. The trim removed 5 bases at V and 5 bases at J, leaving 11 bases unmatched. CDR3 coding DNA: TGTGCCAGCTCAGCCCGGGGACAGGGGGAGGCGTATCAGCCCCAGCATTTT. Translation gives CASSARGQGEAYQPQHF.

This chain joins TRBV27 and TRBJ2-7; TRBD1 matches at 7 bases. Germline-derived CDR1 and CDR2 are MNHEY and SMNVEV (reference sequence). There are 14 residues in the CDR3. V shed 1 base and J 5 bases; nucleotides not matched to a gene: 5. In DNA, the CDR3 is TGTGCCAGCAGTTTATTAGGGGGCGGCGACGAGCAGTACTTC. Amino acids: CASSLLGGGDEQYF.